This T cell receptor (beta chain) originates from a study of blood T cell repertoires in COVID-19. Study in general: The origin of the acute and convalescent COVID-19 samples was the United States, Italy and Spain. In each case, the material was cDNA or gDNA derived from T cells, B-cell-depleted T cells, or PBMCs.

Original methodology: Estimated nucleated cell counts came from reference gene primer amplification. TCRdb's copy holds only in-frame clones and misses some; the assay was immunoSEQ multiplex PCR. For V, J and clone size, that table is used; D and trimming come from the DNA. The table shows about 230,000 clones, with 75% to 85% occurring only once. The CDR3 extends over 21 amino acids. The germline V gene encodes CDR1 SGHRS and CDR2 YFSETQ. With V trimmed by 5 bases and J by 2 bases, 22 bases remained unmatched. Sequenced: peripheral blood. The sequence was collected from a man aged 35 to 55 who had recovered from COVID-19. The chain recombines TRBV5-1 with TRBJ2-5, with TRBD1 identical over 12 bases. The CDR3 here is CASRPAPTPGTGGAFQETQYF. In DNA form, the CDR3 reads TGCGCCAGCAGGCCCGCACCGACACCCGGGACAGGGGGCGCCTTTCAAGAGACCCAGTACTTC.